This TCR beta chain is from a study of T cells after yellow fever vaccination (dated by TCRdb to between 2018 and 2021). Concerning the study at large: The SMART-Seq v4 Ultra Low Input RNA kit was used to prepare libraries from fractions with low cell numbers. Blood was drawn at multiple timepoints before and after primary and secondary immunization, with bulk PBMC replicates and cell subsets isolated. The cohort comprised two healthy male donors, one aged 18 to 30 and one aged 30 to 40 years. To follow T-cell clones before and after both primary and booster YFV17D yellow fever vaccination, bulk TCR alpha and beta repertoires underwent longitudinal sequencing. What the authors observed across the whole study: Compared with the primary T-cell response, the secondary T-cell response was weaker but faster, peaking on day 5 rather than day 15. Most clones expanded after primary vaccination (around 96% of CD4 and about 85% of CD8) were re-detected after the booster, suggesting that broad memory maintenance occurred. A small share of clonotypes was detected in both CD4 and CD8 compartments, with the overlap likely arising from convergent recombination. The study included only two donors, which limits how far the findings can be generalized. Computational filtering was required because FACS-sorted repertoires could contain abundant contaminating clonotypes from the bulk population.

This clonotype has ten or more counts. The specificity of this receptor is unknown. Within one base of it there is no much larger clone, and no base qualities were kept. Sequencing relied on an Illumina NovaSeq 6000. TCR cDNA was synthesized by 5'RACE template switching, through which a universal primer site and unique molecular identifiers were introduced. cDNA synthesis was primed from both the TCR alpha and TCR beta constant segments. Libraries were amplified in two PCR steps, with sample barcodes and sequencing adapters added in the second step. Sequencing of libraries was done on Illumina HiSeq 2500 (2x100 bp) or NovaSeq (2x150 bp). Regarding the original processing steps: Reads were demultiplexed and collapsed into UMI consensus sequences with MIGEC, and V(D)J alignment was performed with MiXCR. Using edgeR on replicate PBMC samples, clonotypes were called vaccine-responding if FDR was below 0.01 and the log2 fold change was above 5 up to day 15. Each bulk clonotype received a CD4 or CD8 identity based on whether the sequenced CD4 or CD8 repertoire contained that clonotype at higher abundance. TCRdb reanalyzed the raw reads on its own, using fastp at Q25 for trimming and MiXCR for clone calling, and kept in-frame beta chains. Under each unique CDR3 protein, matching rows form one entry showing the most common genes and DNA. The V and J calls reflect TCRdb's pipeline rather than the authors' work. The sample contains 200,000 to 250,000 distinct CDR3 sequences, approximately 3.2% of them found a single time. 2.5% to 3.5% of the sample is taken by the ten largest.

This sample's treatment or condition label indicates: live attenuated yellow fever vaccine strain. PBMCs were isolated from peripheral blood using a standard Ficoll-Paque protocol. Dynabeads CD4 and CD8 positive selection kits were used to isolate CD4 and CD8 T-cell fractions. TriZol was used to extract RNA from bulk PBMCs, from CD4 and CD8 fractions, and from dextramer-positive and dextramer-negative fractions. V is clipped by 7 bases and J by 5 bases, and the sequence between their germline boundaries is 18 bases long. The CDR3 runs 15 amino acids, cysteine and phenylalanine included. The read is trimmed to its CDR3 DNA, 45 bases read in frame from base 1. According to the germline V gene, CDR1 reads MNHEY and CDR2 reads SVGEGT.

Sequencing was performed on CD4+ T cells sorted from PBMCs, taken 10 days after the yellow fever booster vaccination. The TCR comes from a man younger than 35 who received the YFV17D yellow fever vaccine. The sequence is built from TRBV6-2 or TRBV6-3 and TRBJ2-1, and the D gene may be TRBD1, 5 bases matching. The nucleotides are TGTGCCAGCACCCCAAGGGGTCAGAGCCACAATGAGCAGTTCTTC. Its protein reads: CASTPRGQSHNEQFF.